This passage covers 3 T cell receptor beta chains from one sample sequenced in a study of cytomegalovirus exposure and HLA in healthy donors. Assay: immunoSEQ multiplex PCR; the TCRdb copy retains only in-frame clones and omits some. The data contain a few hundred thousand clones, roughly 88% of them singletons. The sample taken for sequencing was PBMCs. These receptors were taken from a woman between 18 and 29 years old in good health and CMV-seronegative.

V and J are TRBV7-7 and TRBJ1-5; D gene uncertain. Germline CDR1 is SSHAT and CDR2 is FNYEAQ (reference sequence). Trimming pared 1 base from V and 2 bases from J, leaving 9 bases between. The CDR3 extends over 15 amino acids. Written as DNA, the CDR3 is TGTGCCAGCAGCTTAGGAGGGTACGGCAATCAGCCCCAGCATTTT. This codes for CASSLGGYGNQPQHF.

The chain employs TRBV6-5 and TRBJ2-7; 9 nucleotides agree with TRBD1. The CDR3 extends over 16 amino acids. After removal of 4 bases from V and 2 bases from J, the junction contained 9 bases not matched to a gene. CDR1 MNHEY and CDR2 SVGAGI come from the germline V gene. CDR3: CASSLQPGQGPYEQYF. The CDR3 region has the DNA TGTGCCAGCAGTTTACAGCCGGGACAGGGTCCCTACGAGCAGTACTTC.

The genes are TRBV11-1 and TRBJ1-1, with a possible D match to TRBD1 (5 bases). V dropped 3 bases and J dropped 3 bases, with 8 bases sitting between them. The germline V gene encodes CDR1 SGHAT and CDR2 FQDESV (reference sequence). This CDR3 spans 13 amino acids. The CDR3 spells CASSFWGYTEAFF. The CDR3 nucleotides are TGTGCCAGCAGCTTTTGGGGCTACACTGAAGCTTTCTTT. Looking up the rest from reference TRBV11-1 and TRBJ1-1 gives the full variable domain: EAEVAQSPRYKITEKSQAVAFWCDPISGHATLYWYRQILGQGPELLVQFQDESVVDDSQLPKDRFSAERLKGVDSTLKIQPAELGDSAMYLCASSFWGYTEAFFGQGTRLTVV.